The source of this T cell receptor beta chain is a study of early T cells in non-severe SARS-CoV-2 infection. In its sample, this clonotype was seen many times. Germline V gives CDR1 MGHRA, CDR2 YSYEKL. Between the trimmed V and J ends, which lost 0 bases and 4 bases, there was a span of 15 bases. This CDR3 is built from 16 residues. MiXCR, run by TCRdb on the 5' RACE reads, gives a single entry per CDR3 protein. The sample comprises about 52,000 distinct CDR3 sequences, approximately 11% of which are singletons, and roughly 13% rests with the top ten. Sequencing input: whole blood. The source is an adult who was a healthcare worker with PCR-confirmed SARS-CoV-2 infection or an uninfected control (not recorded which). The rearrangement joins TRBV4-1 to TRBJ1-2; perhaps TRBD1 as D (5 bases). CDR3 bases: TGCGCCAGCAGCCAAGATCTGTCAGGGACGGGCTATGGCTACACCTTC. This translates into CASSQDLSGTGYGYTF.